This TCR beta chain was observed in a study of identical twins. Study results and limitations: Weaker excess twin sharing was seen among beta out-of-frame sequences.

MiXCR, applied by TCRdb to the 5' RACE reads, yields one record per CDR3 protein. The sample records 550,000 to 700,000 distinct CDR3 sequences, 21% being singletons. This clonotype was detected only a few times. Its antigen is unidentified. The same data also contributed to another study, on T cells expressing NK-cell markers.

The sample consisted of PBMCs. The receptor was isolated from a woman under 30 in good health.

CDR3 amino acids: CASSPPVLRSEAFF. CDR3 bases: TGTGCCAGCAGTCCCCCTGTGTTAAGGTCTGAAGCTTTCTTT. This chain links TRBV12-3 or TRBV12-4 with TRBJ1-1, with D unclear. The CDR3 contains 14 residues. Trimming stripped 5 bases from V and 6 bases from J, with 16 bases between.